Presented here are 27 T cell receptor beta chains from one specimen sequenced in a study of response to subunit inactivated influenza vaccine. TCRdb called the RT-PCR reads again in MiXCR, with one record for every CDR3 protein. The table shows about 520,000 distinct CDR3 sequences, with around 25% occurring only once. Source: CD4+ T cells sorted from PBMCs, taken less than 6 days after vaccination. The receptors shown here come from a man aged 45-65 years who received an inactivated influenza vaccine.

This clonotype was seen a few times. The chain is built from TRBV7-2 and TRBJ2-3; 8 bases map to TRBD1. Germline loops: CDR1 SGHTA, CDR2 FQGNSA. The CDR3 runs to 16 residues. V shed 5 bases, J shed 3 bases, and the junction held 10 bases outside the gene matches. The CDR3 region has the DNA TGTGCCAGCAGCGCACAGACAGGGGTTAGGACAGATACGCAGTATTTT. Translation: CASSAQTGVRTDTQYF.

This chain links TRBV29-1 with TRBJ2-4; 7 positions match TRBD2. CDR1 and CDR2 from the germline V gene are SQVTM and ANQGSEA. V was pared by 6 bases and J by 7 bases, with 12 bases of the junction left unmatched. The CDR3 has 14 amino acids. The CDR3 sequence is CSVGRGSGGNIQYF. The CDR3 region has the DNA TGCAGCGTCGGAAGGGGCTCCGGGGGGAACATTCAGTACTTC. Based on the CDR3 plus reference TRBV29-1 and TRBJ2-4, the full variable domain is SAVISQKPSRDICQRGTSLTIQCQVDSQVTMMFWYRQQPGQSLTLIATANQGSEATYESGFVIDKFPISRPNLTFSTLTVSNMSPEDSSIYLCSVGRGSGGNIQYFGAGTRLSVL.

The chain combines TRBV2 with TRBJ2-5, with TRBD1 as a possible D gene (5 bases). This CDR3 has 14 residues. Trimming removed 3 bases at V and 3 bases at J, with 11 bases between. Germline-derived CDR1 and CDR2 are SNHLY and FYNNEI. The CDR3 region has the DNA TGTGCCAGCAGTGACTCCGGACACAAAGAGACCCAGTACTTC. Its translation: CASSDSGHKETQYF.

The rearrangement links TRBV28 to TRBJ2-5, with 13 bases that match TRBD2. The V gene's germline CDR1 is MDHEN and CDR2 SYDVKM. The CDR3 is made up of 15 amino acids. Losses at the gene ends were 6 bases for V and 3 bases for J; bases not matched to a gene: 4. CDR3 DNA sequence: TGTGCCAGCAGCCGAGGACTAGCGGGAGAAGAGACCCAGTACTTC. Its translation is CASSRGLAGEETQYF.

The chain combines TRBV7-8 with TRBJ2-6, with 9 positions matching TRBD2. The germline V gene encodes CDR1 SGHVS and CDR2 FQNEAQ. The V gene end was trimmed by 1 base and the J gene end by 3 bases; junction bases not matched to a gene: 4. This CDR3 region has 17 residues. This CDR3 is CASSLVAGVYGANVLTF. CDR3 DNA: TGTGCCAGCAGCTTAGTAGCGGGAGTTTATGGGGCCAACGTCCTGACTTTC. The complete variable domain, with remaining parts taken from reference TRBV7-8 and TRBJ2-6, reads GAGVSQSPRYKVAKRGQDVALRCDPISGHVSLFWYQQALGQGPEFLTYFQNEAQLDKSGLPSDRFFAERPEGSVSTLKIQRTQQEDSAVYLCASSLVAGVYGANVLTFGAGSRLTVL.

This clonotype was found a few times. V and J are TRBV29-1 and TRBJ2-3; D is unclear. Per germline, CDR1 SQVTM and CDR2 ANQGSEA. Between the trimmed V and J ends, which lost 5 bases and 4 bases, there was a span of 13 bases. The CDR3 has 13 amino acids. The CDR3 spells CSVQQLVSDTQYF. In DNA, the CDR3 is TGCAGCGTTCAACAGTTGGTGTCAGATACGCAGTATTTT.

This clonotype showed up just a few times. The chain recombines TRBV24-1 with TRBJ2-1; 8 bases are a match to TRBD1. Germline V gene sequence: CDR1 KGHDR, CDR2 SFDVKD. The V segment lost 0 bases and the J segment 2 bases; nucleotides outside the gene matches: 5. CDR3 length equals 17 residues. CDR3 sequence reads: CATSDLPTGAPYNEQFF. The DNA for the CDR3 is TGTGCCACCAGTGATTTGCCGACAGGGGCCCCCTACAATGAGCAGTTCTTC.

This clonotype was seen only once. The V gene is TRBV5-1, the J gene TRBJ2-5; the D gene is possibly TRBD1 (8 bases). The CDR3 length is 13 residues. Germline V gene sequence: CDR1 SGHRS, CDR2 YFSETQ. Here the CDR3 reads CASGRQGSETQYF. The DNA for the CDR3 is TGCGCTAGCGGGCGACAGGGGAGCGAGACCCAGTACTTC.

J is TRBJ2-7 and V is TRBV29-1; 7 nucleotides align to TRBD2. CDR1 SQVTM and CDR2 ANQGSEA come from the germline V gene. V lost 4 bases and J lost 5; bases outside the gene matches: 11. The CDR3 sequence is 14 residues long. The CDR3 spells CSVVWNGRRDEQYF. The CDR3 nucleotides are TGCAGCGTTGTATGGAACGGGAGGCGCGACGAGCAGTACTTC.

The chain combines TRBV20-1 with TRBJ2-1; a possible D gene is TRBD1 (6 bases). The V and J ends lost 5 bases and 3 bases respectively, with 11 bases between them. Germline V gene lookup returns CDR1 DFQATT and CDR2 SNEGSKA (reference sequence). This CDR3 contains 13 residues. The CDR3 spells CSARRGGYNEQFF. The CDR3 coding sequence is TGCAGTGCTCGCAGGGGTGGCTACAATGAGCAGTTCTTC.

This clonotype turned up a few times. This sequence joins TRBV7-9 and TRBJ1-6; perhaps TRBD1 as D (5 bases). CDR1 is SEHNR, CDR2 FQNEAQ, per germline (reference sequence). The CDR3 extends over 14 amino acids. The V end was cut by 5 bases, the J end by 10 bases, with 15 bases between. The CDR3 is CASSVQGVNSPLHF. The CDR3 DNA reads as TGTGCCAGCAGCGTCCAGGGAGTTAACTCACCCCTCCACTTT.

This clonotype was seen a single time. The conserved closing phenylalanine or tryptophan is absent in this CDR3, likely reflecting a read error. V is TRBV6-1 and J is TRBJ1-1; 8 nucleotides agree with TRBD1. J lost 10 bases, V lost 5 bases, and 21 bases had no gene match. Germline loops: CDR1 MNHNS, CDR2 SASEGT. The CDR3 has 17 amino acids. This chain's CDR3 is CASSTKFSQGAILGAFS. In nucleotides, the CDR3 is TGTGCCAGCAGTACCAAATTTTCCCAGGGGGCGATTTTGGGAGCTTTCTCT.

Ten or more counts support this clonotype. The genes are TRBV11-2 and TRBJ2-7; D possibly uses TRBD1 or TRBD2 (5 bases each). Germline lookup yields CDR1 SGHAT and CDR2 FQNNGV. V was clipped by 1 base and J by 3 bases, with 7 bases between them. The CDR3 loop spans 13 amino acids. The CDR3 loop reads CASSLGGDYEQYF. The CDR3 DNA is TGTGCCAGCAGCTTAGGAGGGGACTACGAGCAGTACTTC.

The DNA of the CDR3 is TGTGCCAGCAGCTCCTGGGACAGGGGGCACGAGCAGTACTTC. This sequence encodes CASSSWDRGHEQYF. This chain uses TRBV11-1 with TRBJ2-7, with TRBD1 identical over 12 bases. Losses at the gene ends were 4 bases for V and 5 bases for J; bases not matched to a gene: 3. This CDR3 has 14 amino acids. CDR1 and CDR2 from the germline V gene are SGHAT and FQDESV (reference sequence).

In this sample, this clonotype turned up a few times. The V gene is TRBV9, the J gene TRBJ2-3; D unclear. The CDR3 runs 16 residues. Germline lookup yields CDR1 SGDLS and CDR2 YYNGEE. V was shortened by 4 bases and J by 4 bases, with 19 bases between the two germline ends. DNA for the CDR3: TGTGCCAGCAGCCCAGATGGGCCCAGGTCGGCAGATACGCAGTATTTT. Protein product: CASSPDGPRSADTQYF.

There are a few counts of this clonotype. This sequence joins TRBV18 and TRBJ2-7; no reliable D call. There are 12 residues in the CDR3. Trimming stripped 4 bases from V and 7 bases from J, with 11 bases between. The germline V gene has CDR1 KGHSH and CDR2 LQKENI. The CDR3 nucleotides are TGTGCCAGCTCACAGGACCATCGGGAGCAGTACTTC. The encoded protein is CASSQDHREQYF.

The chain carries TRBV6-2 or TRBV6-3 and TRBJ1-5; D is undetermined. This CDR3 spans 12 amino acids. Germline CDR1 and CDR2: MNHEY and SVGEGT. Trimming pared 5 bases from V and 9 bases from J, leaving 11 bases between. The CDR3 nucleotides are TGTGCCAGCAGTCGACATCCTACGCCCCAGCATTTT. It is translated as CASSRHPTPQHF.

J is TRBJ2-5 and V is TRBV9; D is uncertain. The V end was cut by 0 bases, the J end by 4 bases, with 10 bases between. Germline lookup yields CDR1 SGDLS and CDR2 YYNGEE. CDR3 length equals 14 residues. In DNA, the CDR3 is TGTGCCAGCAGCGTAGATCCAGCTTCAGAGACCCAGTACTTC. Residues: CASSVDPASETQYF.

A few counts support this clonotype. The V call is TRBV7-2, the J call TRBJ1-1, with D possibly TRBD1 on 6 matching bases. V lost 3 bases and J lost 4, with 12 bases in between. Germline values: CDR1 SGHTA, CDR2 FQGNSA. The CDR3 consists of 14 residues. The CDR3: CASSFRGGSTEAFF. Here the CDR3 DNA reads TGTGCCAGCAGCTTCAGGGGAGGGAGCACTGAAGCTTTCTTT.

The gene calls are TRBV6-2 or TRBV6-3 and TRBJ2-1; 7 bases align to TRBD2. The germline CDR1 and CDR2 sequences are MNHEY and SVGEGT. The V and J ends lost 3 bases and 4 bases, in that order; junction bases with no gene match: 6. The CDR3 is 15 residues long. The CDR3 reads CASSYTGLVYNEQFF. The CDR3 region has the DNA TGTGCCAGCAGTTATACAGGACTAGTGTACAATGAGCAGTTCTTC.

This clonotype has just a few counts. J is TRBJ2-3 and V is TRBV24-1, with 9 bases matching TRBD1. Germline assignment: CDR1 KGHDR and CDR2 SFDVKD. The CDR3 is 13 residues long. With V trimmed by 12 bases and J by 3 bases, 6 bases remained unmatched. The CDR3 bases are TGTGCCTCCGGAGACAGGGGGACAGATACGCAGTATTTT. This sequence encodes CASGDRGTDTQYF.

This clonotype was picked up a small number of times. The J gene is TRBJ2-7, the V gene TRBV7-2, with 11 bases aligning to TRBD2. V shed 5 bases, J shed 6 bases, and the junction held 6 bases outside the gene matches. This CDR3 is built from 14 residues. Germline CDR1 reads SGHTA; CDR2 reads FQGNSA. The CDR3 is CASSPSGGWSEQYF. CDR3 coding DNA: TGTGCCAGCAGCCCTAGCGGGGGGTGGTCCGAGCAGTACTTC.

The chain joins TRBV7-2 to TRBJ1-6; D remains ambiguous. CDR3 length equals 12 residues. From germline, CDR1 is SGHTA and CDR2 FQGNSA. V dropped 2 bases and J dropped 14 bases, with 10 bases sitting between them. The CDR3 is CASSLYTKTLHF. The CDR3 nucleotides are TGTGCCAGCAGCTTATACACCAAAACCCTCCACTTT.

The rearrangement uses TRBV20-1 and TRBJ1-5; the match to TRBD1 covers 9 bases. J gave up 3 bases and V 5 bases, and 14 bases lay outside the gene matches. This CDR3 is 17 amino acids long. Germline CDR1 DFQATT, CDR2 SNEGSKA (reference sequence). The DNA of the CDR3 is TGCAGTGCTCCGAAACAAACAGGGGGCAGGATCAATCAGCCCCAGCATTTT. This encodes CSAPKQTGGRINQPQHF.

This clonotype occurred a few times. The chain combines TRBV18 with TRBJ1-5; 8 positions agree with TRBD1. The CDR3 consists of 16 residues. With V trimmed by 2 bases and J by 3 bases, 6 bases remained unmatched. CDR1 is KGHSH, CDR2 LQKENI, per germline. The CDR3 reads CASSPDGQGVNQPQHF. CDR3 coding DNA: TGTGCCAGCTCACCAGATGGACAGGGAGTCAATCAGCCCCAGCATTTT.

This clonotype has more than one count but fewer than ten. The V and J genes are TRBV6-1 and TRBJ2-1; 7 bases are a match to TRBD2. CDR1 is MNHNS, CDR2 SASEGT, per germline. The CDR3 consists of 17 residues. J gave up 2 bases and V 4 bases, and 11 bases lay outside the gene matches. The CDR3 loop reads CASSGQGNGRPYNEQFF. CDR3 nucleotides: TGTGCCAGCAGTGGCCAGGGTAACGGGAGGCCCTACAATGAGCAGTTCTTC.

The gene calls are TRBV10-3 and TRBJ2-3; 7 bases agree with TRBD1. From germline, CDR1 is ENHRY and CDR2 SYGVKD. The CDR3 loop spans 15 amino acids. The V segment lost 4 bases and the J segment 0 bases; nucleotides outside the gene matches: 4. The CDR3 loop is CAISGAGGSTDTQYF. In nucleotides, the CDR3 is TGTGCCATCAGTGGCGCAGGGGGAAGCACAGATACGCAGTATTTT.